This T cell receptor beta chain was sequenced for a study of shared clonotypes between healthy human individuals. Study in general: The study used three CD4 naive, three CD4 memory, two CD8 naive and one CD8 memory plate per donor. Study results and caveats: Generally, naive subsets (rather than memory subsets) showed larger estimated richness.

J was trimmed by 4 bases and V by 3 bases; bases with no gene match: 7. Per germline, CDR1 SGHNT and CDR2 YYREEE (reference sequence). The CDR3 extends over 15 amino acids. As for this clone: Its antigen is undetermined.

Naive CD8 cells lacked CD45RO and underwent positive selection for CCR7, leaving out terminally differentiated effector memory CD45RA+ cells. Authors' analysis steps: Owing to the provision of junction-only sequences devoid of quality scores by immunoSEQ, filtering differed. This table comes from immunoSEQ multiplex PCR, and its TCRdb copy is limited to in-frame clones, with some not included. D and trimming come from the DNA, and the V and J calls and clone size come from that table. The top ten hold 1.1% of the sample, which has millions of clones, approximately 95% seen once. The V and J genes are TRBV5-4 and TRBJ1-2; 9 bases are shared with TRBD1. This TCR came from a man aged 18 to 29 in good health. Source material: naive CD8+ T cells sorted from blood. The CDR3 nucleotides read TGTGCCAGCAGCTCGCCGGGACAGGGCGTCTATGGCTACACCTTC. Translation: CASSSPGQGVYGYTF.